Below are 20 T cell receptor beta chains sequenced from a single sample in a study of T cell clones after liver transplantation (dated by TCRdb to about 2019). The time point label corresponds to: pre-transplant. The library was built by means of the immunoSEQ multiplex PCR assay. Not all clones reach the TCRdb copy of this immuneACCESS table, which keeps in-frame sequences only. Checked studies attribute under half of the gap to unresolved V genes and leave the rest unexplained. A total of 55,000 or so clones appear in this sample, 70% to 80% of them only once. Over 14% of the sample goes to the ten largest clones. Source: CD4+ T cells from blood, taken before liver transplant. The source of these receptors is a human donor who received a liver transplant.

This clone has only a few counts. V is TRBV2 and J is TRBJ2-7; D call uncertain. Trimming pared 7 bases from V and 3 bases from J, leaving 22 bases between. The germline gives CDR1 SNHLY, CDR2 FYNNEI. The length of the CDR3 is 16 residues. CDR3 residues: CASTEGFGFAVYEQYF. CDR3 in DNA: TGTGCCAGCACCGAAGGTTTTGGGTTCGCGGTCTACGAGCAGTACTTC.

This clone has a single count. The genes are TRBV29-1 and TRBJ2-1; 9 positions agree with TRBD1. CDR1 is SQVTM, CDR2 ANQGSEA, per germline. After removal of 6 bases from V and 3 bases from J, the junction contained 9 bases not matched to a gene. The CDR3 sequence is 15 residues long. DNA for the CDR3: TGCAGCGTCAACCCGGGACAGGGACTCTACAATGAGCAGTTCTTC. Translation gives CSVNPGQGLYNEQFF.

This clone was observed many times. The rearrangement links TRBV6-1 to TRBJ1-2; D uncertain. The germline CDR1 and CDR2 sequences are MNHNS and SASEGT. The CDR3 covers 14 residues. Between the trimmed V and J ends, which lost 6 bases and 6 bases, there was a span of 17 bases. DNA of the CDR3: TGTGCCAGCAGCCTCAAACGTGGAACTAATGGCTACACCTTC. Protein: CASSLKRGTNGYTF.

V is TRBV5-6 and J is TRBJ1-4; maybe TRBD1 (5 bases). Between the trimmed V and J ends, which lost 4 bases and 5 bases, there was a span of 15 bases. Looked up from germline, CDR1 is SGHDT and CDR2 is YYEEEE. There are 15 residues in the CDR3. CDR3 nucleotide sequence: TGTGCCAGCAGCCCGGCGGGAGGGGTAAATGAAAAACTGTTTTTT. It encodes CASSPAGGVNEKLFF. Full variable domain (missing parts from reference TRBV5-6 and TRBJ1-4): DAGVTQSPTHLIKTRGQQVTLRCSPKSGHDTVSWYQQALGQGPQFIFQYYEEEERQRGNFPDRFSGHQFPNYSSELNVNALLLGDSALYLCASSPAGGVNEKLFFGSGTQLSVL.

The chain combines TRBV9 with TRBJ2-7; weak D call: TRBD1 (6 bases). V lost 0 bases, J lost 6 bases, and 16 bases lay in between. This CDR3 spans 15 amino acids. Germline V gene data show CDR1 as SGDLS and CDR2 as YYNGEE. The CDR3 region is CASSVGGQGLSEQYF. CDR3 coding DNA: TGTGCCAGCAGCGTAGGGGGGCAGGGGCTCTCCGAGCAGTACTTC.

The rearrangement joins TRBV28 to TRBJ1-6, with TRBD1 matching over 9 bases. The CDR3 consists of 14 residues. J lost 7 bases, V lost 7 bases, and 5 bases had no gene match. Per germline, CDR1 MDHEN and CDR2 SYDVKM. CDR3: CASITDRGNSPLHF. In DNA, the CDR3 is TGTGCCAGCATAACAGACAGGGGGAATTCACCCCTCCACTTT.

The chain combines TRBV4-1 with TRBJ2-7; TRBD1 agrees at 7 bases. The CDR3 length is 14 residues. Trimming took 4 bases from V and 2 from J; bases not matched to a gene: 5. The germline V gene has CDR1 MGHRA and CDR2 YSYEKL. Here the CDR3 DNA reads TGCGCCAGCAGCCCGGACGGGACAGCCTACGAGCAGTACTTC. Its protein is CASSPDGTAYEQYF.

The V and J genes are TRBV7-2 and TRBJ2-7; 11 bases align to TRBD2. Trimming removed 5 bases from V and 2 bases from J; junction bases left unmatched: 2. CDR3 length: 14 residues. The germline gives CDR1 SGHTA, CDR2 FQGNSA. The CDR3 DNA reads as TGTGCCAGCAGCGCTAGCGGGGGGCCCTACGAGCAGTACTTC. Encoded protein: CASSASGGPYEQYF. Supplemented by reference TRBV7-2 and TRBJ2-7, the full variable domain reads GAGVSQSPSNKVTEKGKDVELRCDPISGHTALYWYRQSLGQGLEFLIYFQGNSAPDKSGLPSDRFSAERTGGSVSTLTIQRTQQEDSAVYLCASSASGGPYEQYFGPGTRLTVT.

This rearrangement joins TRBV7-2 to TRBJ1-5, with D maybe TRBD1 (5 bases). CDR1 and CDR2 from the germline V gene are SGHTA and FQGNSA. The CDR3 runs to 15 residues. Trimming stripped 5 bases from V and 1 base from J, with 12 bases between. This CDR3 reads CASSPKAGSNQPQHF. CDR3 nucleotide sequence: TGTGCCAGCAGCCCTAAGGCAGGGAGCAATCAGCCCCAGCATTTT.

The rearrangement uses TRBV7-2 and TRBJ1-5; perhaps TRBD1 as D (5 bases). V was trimmed by 0 bases and J by 4 bases, leaving 10 bases between them. Germline V CDR1 and CDR2: SGHTA, FQGNSA. The CDR3 has 15 residues. CDR3 in DNA: TGTGCCAGCAGCTTAGCCCAGGGTACGAATCAGCCCCAGCATTTT. This encodes CASSLAQGTNQPQHF.

The J gene is TRBJ1-6, the V gene TRBV7-9; D may be TRBD1 (5 bases). This CDR3 has 16 residues. The germline V gene encodes CDR1 SEHNR and CDR2 FQNEAQ (reference sequence). Trimming removed 1 base from V and 8 bases from J, with 15 bases in between. The CDR3 sequence: CASSLGSSWGDSPLHF. CDR3 in DNA: TGTGCCAGCAGCTTAGGTTCCTCTTGGGGGGATTCACCCCTCCACTTT.

This rearrangement joins TRBV5-6 to TRBJ2-3; tentatively, D is TRBD2 (6 bases). CDR3 size: 17 residues. The germline V gene encodes CDR1 SGHDT and CDR2 YYEEEE. V was pared by 2 bases and J by 2 bases, with 18 bases between. The CDR3 DNA reads as TGTGCCAGCAGCTTTAATGGAGGGCCACTATCCACAGATACGCAGTATTTT. Residues: CASSFNGGPLSTDTQYF.

This chain connects TRBV6-5 to TRBJ1-5; D unclear. The germline CDR1 and CDR2 sequences are MNHEY and SVGAGI. CDR3 length equals 14 residues. With 2 bases removed from V and 4 bases from J, the gap between germline ends came to 9 bases. CDR3 sequence (DNA): TGTGCCAGCAGTTACGTTTCAGTAAATCAGCCCCAGCATTTT. Its protein product is CASSYVSVNQPQHF.

This chain connects TRBV28 to TRBJ2-7, with 7 bases identical to TRBD1. Germline-derived CDR1 and CDR2 are MDHEN and SYDVKM. This CDR3 is 15 amino acids long. V gave up 3 bases and J gave up 4 bases; unmatched junction bases: 9. The DNA for the CDR3 is TGTGCCAGCAGTTTCGGGACAGTTATGGGGTACGAGCAGTACTTC. It encodes CASSFGTVMGYEQYF.

This chain links TRBV15 with TRBJ2-7; D not resolved. The CDR3 spans 17 residues. Trimming left V 1 base short and J 1 base short, with 17 bases between. Germline CDR1 is LNHNV and CDR2 is YYDKDF (reference sequence). The CDR3 sequence: CATSRGADFANSYEQYF. CDR3 DNA sequence: TGTGCCACCAGCAGAGGTGCTGATTTCGCTAATTCCTACGAGCAGTACTTC.

The J gene is TRBJ1-3, the V gene TRBV19; the D gene is possibly TRBD1 (6 bases). Germline V CDR1 and CDR2: LNHDA, SQIVND (reference sequence). Trimming removed 5 bases at V and 4 bases at J, with 21 bases between. The CDR3 is 17 amino acids. This CDR3 reads CASSLQGIVENGNTIYF. CDR3 nucleotide sequence: TGTGCCAGTAGTCTGCAGGGGATAGTAGAAAACGGAAACACCATATATTTT.

This clone showed up just a few times. The genes are TRBV6-6 and TRBJ1-3; no firm D call. This CDR3 comprises 12 residues. Trimming took 4 bases from V and 4 from J, leaving 5 bases between them. The germline V gene encodes CDR1 MNHNY and CDR2 SVGAGI (reference sequence). CDR3 region: CASSSIGNTIYF. As DNA, the CDR3 is TGTGCCAGCAGTTCTATAGGAAACACCATATATTTT.

The chain uses TRBV18 and TRBJ2-1; the D is unclear. Germline values: CDR1 KGHSH, CDR2 LQKENI. With 3 bases removed from V and 0 bases from J, the gap between germline ends came to 9 bases. CDR3 length: 15 amino acids. CDR3 DNA sequence: TGTGCCAGCTCACCCCAACATGGCTCCTACAATGAGCAGTTCTTC. This translates into CASSPQHGSYNEQFF.

This clone has just one count. V usage is TRBV28 and J usage is TRBJ2-2, with D maybe TRBD1 (5 bases). The CDR3 is 14 residues long. Germline V gives CDR1 MDHEN, CDR2 SYDVKM. The germline V and J ends were trimmed by 7 bases and 0 bases, with 9 bases remaining between them. CDR3 nucleotides: TGTGCCAGCAATGGACACACGAACACCGGGGAGCTGTTTTTT. It encodes CASNGHTNTGELFF.

The genes are TRBV5-4 and TRBJ2-7; 9 bases are shared with TRBD2. The length of the CDR3 is 17 residues. CDR1 SGHNT and CDR2 YYREEE come from the germline V gene (reference sequence). Losses at the gene ends were 6 bases for V and 6 bases for J; bases not matched to a gene: 19. The CDR3, as DNA: TGTGCCAGCAAAAGCGGGCAAGTCCCGGGACTAGCAAGCGAGCAGTACTTC. Residues: CASKSGQVPGLASEQYF.